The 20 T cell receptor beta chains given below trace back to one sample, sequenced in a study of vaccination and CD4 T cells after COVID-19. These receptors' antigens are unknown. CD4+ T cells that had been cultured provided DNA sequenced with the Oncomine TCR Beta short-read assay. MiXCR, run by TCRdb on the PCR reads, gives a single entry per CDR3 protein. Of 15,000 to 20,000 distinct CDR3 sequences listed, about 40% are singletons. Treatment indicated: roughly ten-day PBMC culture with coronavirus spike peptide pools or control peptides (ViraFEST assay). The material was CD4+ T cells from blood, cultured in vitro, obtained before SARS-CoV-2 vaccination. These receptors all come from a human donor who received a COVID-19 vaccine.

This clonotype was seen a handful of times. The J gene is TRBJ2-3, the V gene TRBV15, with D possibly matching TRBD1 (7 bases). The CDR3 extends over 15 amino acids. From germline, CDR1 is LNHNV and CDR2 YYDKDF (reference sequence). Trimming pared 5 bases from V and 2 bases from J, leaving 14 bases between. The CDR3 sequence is CATSGGTDPTDTQYF. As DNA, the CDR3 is TGTGCCACCAGCGGGGGGACAGACCCCACAGATACGCAGTATTTT.

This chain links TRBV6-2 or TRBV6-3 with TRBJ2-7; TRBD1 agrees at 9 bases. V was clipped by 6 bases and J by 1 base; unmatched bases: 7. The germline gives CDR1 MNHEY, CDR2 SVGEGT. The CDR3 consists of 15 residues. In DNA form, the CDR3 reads TGTGCCAGCAGGTGGACAGGGGACCGGTCCTACGAGCAGTACTTC. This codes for CASRWTGDRSYEQYF.

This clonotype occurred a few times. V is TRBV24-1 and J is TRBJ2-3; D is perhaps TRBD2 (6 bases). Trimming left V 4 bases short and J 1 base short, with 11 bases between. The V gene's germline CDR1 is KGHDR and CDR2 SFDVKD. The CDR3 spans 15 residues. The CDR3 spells CATSEVSGRTDTQYF. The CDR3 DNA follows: TGTGCCACCAGTGAGGTTAGCGGTCGCACAGATACGCAGTATTTT.

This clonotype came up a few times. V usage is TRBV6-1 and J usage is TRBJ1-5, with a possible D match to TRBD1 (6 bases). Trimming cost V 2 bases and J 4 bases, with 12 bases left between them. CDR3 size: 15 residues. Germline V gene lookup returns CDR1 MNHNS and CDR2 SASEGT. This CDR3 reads CASSEKGQINQPQHF. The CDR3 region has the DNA TGTGCCAGCAGTGAAAAAGGACAGATTAATCAGCCCCAGCATTTT.

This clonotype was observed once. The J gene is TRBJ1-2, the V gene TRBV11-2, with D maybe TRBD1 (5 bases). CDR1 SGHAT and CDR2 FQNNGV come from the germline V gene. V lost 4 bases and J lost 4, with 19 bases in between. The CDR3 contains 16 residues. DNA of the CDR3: TGTGCCAGCAGCTCACAGCACAGGCTACGAGGCTATGGCTACACCTTC. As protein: CASSSQHRLRGYGYTF. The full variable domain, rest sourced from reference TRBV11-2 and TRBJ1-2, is EAGVAQSPRYKIIEKRQSVAFWCNPISGHATLYWYQQILGQGPKLLIQFQNNGVVDDSQLPKDRFSAERLKGVDSTLKIQPAKLEDSAVYLCASSSQHRLRGYGYTFGSGTRLTVV.

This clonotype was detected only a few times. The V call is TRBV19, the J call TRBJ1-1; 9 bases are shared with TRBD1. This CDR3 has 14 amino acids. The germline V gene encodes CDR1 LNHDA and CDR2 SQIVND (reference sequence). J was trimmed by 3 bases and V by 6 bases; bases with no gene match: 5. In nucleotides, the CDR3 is TGTGCCAGTAGCTACCGGGACAGGGACACTGAAGCTTTCTTT. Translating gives CASSYRDRDTEAFF.

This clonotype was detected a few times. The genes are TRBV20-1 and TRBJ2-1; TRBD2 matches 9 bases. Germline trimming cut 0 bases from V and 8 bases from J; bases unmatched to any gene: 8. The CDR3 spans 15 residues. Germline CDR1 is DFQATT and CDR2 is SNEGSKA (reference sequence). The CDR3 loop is CSARDIKIAGDEQFF. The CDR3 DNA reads TGCAGTGCTAGAGATATAAAGATAGCGGGGGATGAGCAGTTCTTC.

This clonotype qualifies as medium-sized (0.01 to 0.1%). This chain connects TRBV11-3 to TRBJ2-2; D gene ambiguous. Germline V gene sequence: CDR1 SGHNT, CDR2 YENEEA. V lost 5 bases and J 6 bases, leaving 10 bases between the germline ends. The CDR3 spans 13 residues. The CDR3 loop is CASSALRPGELFF. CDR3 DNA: TGTGCCAGCAGCGCCCTCCGCCCCGGGGAGCTGTTTTTT.

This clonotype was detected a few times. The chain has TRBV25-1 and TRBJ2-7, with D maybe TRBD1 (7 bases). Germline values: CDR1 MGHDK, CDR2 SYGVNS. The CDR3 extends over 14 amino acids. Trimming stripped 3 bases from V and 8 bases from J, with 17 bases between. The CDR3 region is CASSDQGGWGKQYF. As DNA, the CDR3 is TGTGCCAGCAGTGATCAGGGGGGTTGGGGTAAGCAGTACTTC.

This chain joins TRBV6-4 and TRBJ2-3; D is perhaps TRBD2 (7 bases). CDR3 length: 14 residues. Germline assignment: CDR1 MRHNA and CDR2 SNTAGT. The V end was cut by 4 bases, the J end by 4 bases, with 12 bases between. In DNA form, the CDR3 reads TGTGCCAGCAGTGTAGAGGGGGGGCCAGATACGCAGTATTTT. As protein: CASSVEGGPDTQYF.

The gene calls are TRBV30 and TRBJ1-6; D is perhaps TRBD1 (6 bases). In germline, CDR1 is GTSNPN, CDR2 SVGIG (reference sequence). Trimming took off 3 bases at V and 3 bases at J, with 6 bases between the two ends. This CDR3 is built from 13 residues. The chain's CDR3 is CAWRDSYNSPLHF. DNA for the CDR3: TGTGCCTGGAGGGACAGCTATAATTCACCCCTCCACTTT.

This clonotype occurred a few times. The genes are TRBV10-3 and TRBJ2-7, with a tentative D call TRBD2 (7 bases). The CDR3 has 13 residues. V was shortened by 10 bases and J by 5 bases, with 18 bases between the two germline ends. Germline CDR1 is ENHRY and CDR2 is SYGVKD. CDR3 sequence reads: CATQEGGPDEQYF. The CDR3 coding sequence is TGTGCCACCCAGGAGGGGGGGCCTGACGAGCAGTACTTC.

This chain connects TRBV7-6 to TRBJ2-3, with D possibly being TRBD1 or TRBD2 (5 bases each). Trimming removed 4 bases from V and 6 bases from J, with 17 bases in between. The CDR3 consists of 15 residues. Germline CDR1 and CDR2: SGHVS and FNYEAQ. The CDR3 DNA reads TGTGCCAGCAGCTGGGACCGGGCTAGGTGGGATACGCAGTATTTT. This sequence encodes CASSWDRARWDTQYF.

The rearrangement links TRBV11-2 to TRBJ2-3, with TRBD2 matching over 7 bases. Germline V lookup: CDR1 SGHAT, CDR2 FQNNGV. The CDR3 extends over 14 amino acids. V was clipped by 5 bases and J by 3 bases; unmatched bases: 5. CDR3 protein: CASSPGLDTDTQYF. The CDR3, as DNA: TGTGCCAGCAGCCCCGGACTAGATACAGATACGCAGTATTTT.

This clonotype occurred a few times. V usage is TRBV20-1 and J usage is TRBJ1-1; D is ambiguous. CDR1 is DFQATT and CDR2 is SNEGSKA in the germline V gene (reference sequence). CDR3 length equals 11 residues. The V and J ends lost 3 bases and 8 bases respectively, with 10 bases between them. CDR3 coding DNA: TGCAGTGCTAGCCCCCAATGGGAAGCTTTCTTT. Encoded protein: CSASPQWEAFF.

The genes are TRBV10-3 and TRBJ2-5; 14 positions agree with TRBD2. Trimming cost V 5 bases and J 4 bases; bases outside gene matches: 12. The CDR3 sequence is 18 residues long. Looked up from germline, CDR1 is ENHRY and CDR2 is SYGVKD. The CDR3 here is CAISTGLAGGSGLETQYF. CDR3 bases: TGTGCCATCAGTACAGGACTAGCGGGGGGAAGCGGGCTAGAGACCCAGTACTTC.

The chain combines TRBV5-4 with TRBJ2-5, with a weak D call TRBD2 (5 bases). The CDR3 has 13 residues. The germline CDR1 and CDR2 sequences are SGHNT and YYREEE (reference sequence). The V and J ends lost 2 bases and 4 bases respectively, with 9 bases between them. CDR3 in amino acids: CASSLVGRETQYF. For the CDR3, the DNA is TGTGCCAGCAGCTTAGTAGGGAGAGAGACCCAGTACTTC.

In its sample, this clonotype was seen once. CDR3 sequence (DNA): TGTGCCATCAGTGAGTCAGGGCGTAACTACGAGCAGTACTTC. It is translated as CAISESGRNYEQYF. The chain recombines TRBV10-3 with TRBJ2-7, with unresolved D. V was pared by 0 bases and J by 3 bases, with 9 bases between. This CDR3 is 14 amino acids long. Germline CDR1 reads ENHRY; CDR2 reads SYGVKD.

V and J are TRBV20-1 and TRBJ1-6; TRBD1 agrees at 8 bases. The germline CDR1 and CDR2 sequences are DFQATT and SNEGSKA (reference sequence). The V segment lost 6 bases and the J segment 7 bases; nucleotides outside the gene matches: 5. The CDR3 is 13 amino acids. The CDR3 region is CSAQGDWNSPLHF. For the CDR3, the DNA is TGCAGTGCACAGGGGGACTGGAATTCACCCCTCCACTTT.

Here the CDR3 reads CSAREEGNYGYTF. CDR3 DNA: TGCAGTGCTAGAGAAGAGGGAAACTATGGCTACACCTTC. The gene calls are TRBV20-1 and TRBJ1-2, with no clear D. The CDR3 spans 13 residues. The V end lost 0 bases, the J end lost 2 bases, and 7 bases lay between the germline ends. From germline, CDR1 is DFQATT and CDR2 SNEGSKA (reference sequence).